This record covers a single T cell receptor beta chain. Germline CDR1 reads SGHTA; CDR2 reads FQGNSA. The CDR3 contains 13 residues. The V and J ends lost 5 bases and 7 bases respectively, with 14 bases between them. As handled by the study authors: Cell counts per sample came from amplifying reference gene primers. Clones were read by immunoSEQ multiplex PCR, and TCRdb kept only the in-frame ones, dropping some. The V and J calls and the clone size are those of that table, but D and trimming were determined from the DNA. In the table there are fewer than 150,000 clones, under 90% of which are singletons. This sample is part of a study of blood T cell repertoires in COVID-19. Study background: Acute and convalescent COVID-19 samples came from the United States, Italy and Spain. Sources were T cells, B-cell-depleted T cells, or PBMCs; the material itself was cDNA or gDNA.

The source of this sequence is a woman over 75 in a cohort sampled during active or convalescent COVID-19. Sequencing was done on a sample of peripheral blood. J is TRBJ1-2 and V is TRBV7-2; D is perhaps TRBD1 (6 bases). This chain's CDR3 is CASSTGGFAGYTF. DNA of the CDR3: TGTGCCAGCAGCACGGGGGGCTTTGCTGGCTACACCTTC.